The 10 T cell receptor beta chains below come from one sample, sequenced in a study of cytomegalovirus exposure and HLA in healthy donors. The PCR was carried out with 60 Vbeta primers and 13 Jbeta primers. Sequencing used immunoSEQ multiplex PCR; TCRdb keeps in-frame clones, though not all of them. The sample lists 90,000 to 130,000 clones, 65% to 80% occurring once. Material for sequencing was PBMCs. All receptors derive from a man younger than 45 in good health and CMV-seropositive.

The CDR3 here is CASSVYEGTDTQYF. CDR3 sequence (DNA): TGTGCCAGCAGCGTTTATGAGGGCACAGATACGCAGTATTTT. The V gene is TRBV9, the J gene TRBJ2-3; D unresolved. V lost 2 bases, J lost 1 base, and 8 bases lay in between. Germline lookup yields CDR1 SGDLS and CDR2 YYNGEE. The CDR3 is 14 amino acids.

The V and J genes are TRBV30 and TRBJ1-6; TRBD1 aligns across 10 bases. This CDR3 region has 15 residues. V dropped 3 bases and J dropped 10; count of bases not matched to a gene: 9. Germline lookup yields CDR1 GTSNPN and CDR2 SVGIG (reference sequence). CDR3 protein: CAWSGGTGAESPLHF. The CDR3 DNA reads TGTGCCTGGAGCGGTGGGACAGGGGCAGAGTCACCCCTCCACTTT. The whole variable domain, remainder taken from reference TRBV30 and TRBJ1-6, is SQTIHQWPATLVQPVGSPLSLECTVEGTSNPNLYWYRQAAGRGLQLLFYSVGIGQISSEVPQNLSASRPQDRQFILSSKKLLLSDSGFYLCAWSGGTGAESPLHFGNGTRLTVT.

J is TRBJ2-2 and V is TRBV4-2, with 9 bases identical to TRBD2. V was clipped by 0 bases and J by 6 bases; unmatched bases: 5. The CDR3 sequence is 16 residues long. CDR1 is LGHNA, CDR2 YNFKEQ, per germline. CDR3 coding DNA: TGTGCCAGCAGCCAAGATCGCGGGGGGGCCGCCGGGGAGCTGTTTTTT. Amino acids: CASSQDRGGAAGELFF.

This rearrangement joins TRBV7-8 to TRBJ2-3; D not resolved. Trimming left V 6 bases short and J 0 bases short, with 13 bases between. Germline CDR1 reads SGHVS; CDR2 reads FQNEAQ. The CDR3 covers 15 residues. The CDR3 sequence is CASRKISLSTDTQYF. CDR3 in DNA: TGTGCCAGCAGAAAGATAAGCCTTAGCACAGATACGCAGTATTTT. The variable domain in full, with the rest retrieved from reference TRBV7-8 and TRBJ2-3, is GAGVSQSPRYKVAKRGQDVALRCDPISGHVSLFWYQQALGQGPEFLTYFQNEAQLDKSGLPSDRFFAERPEGSVSTLKIQRTQQEDSAVYLCASRKISLSTDTQYFGPGTRLTVL.

The chain employs TRBV4-2 and TRBJ2-2, with 8 nucleotides matching TRBD1. Germline trimming cut 6 bases from V and 1 base from J; bases unmatched to any gene: 7. Germline lookup yields CDR1 LGHNA and CDR2 YNFKEQ. The CDR3 runs to 16 residues. The CDR3 protein is CASSLTGTGNTGELFF. In DNA, the CDR3 is TGTGCCAGCAGTCTAACCGGGACAGGGAACACCGGGGAGCTGTTTTTT.

This clone came up a few times. The CDR3 sequence is CASSSTEYEQYF. CDR3 in DNA: TGCGCCAGCAGCTCGACAGAGTACGAGCAGTACTTC. The V and J genes are TRBV5-1 and TRBJ2-7, with a possible D match to TRBD1 (5 bases). CDR3 length equals 12 residues. V lost 3 bases and J lost 4, with 8 bases in between. The germline CDR1 and CDR2 sequences are SGHRS and YFSETQ.

This chain connects TRBV9 to TRBJ1-3; no clear D. V lost 0 bases, J lost 0 bases, and 7 bases lay in between. This CDR3 comprises 15 residues. CDR1 is SGDLS and CDR2 is YYNGEE in the germline V gene. CDR3 nucleotides: TGTGCCAGCAGCGTAGCAGGTGCCTCTGGAAACACCATATATTTT. It specifies CASSVAGASGNTIYF. Using reference TRBV9 and TRBJ1-3 for the parts outside the CDR3, the full variable domain is DSGVTQTPKHLITATGQRVTLRCSPRSGDLSVYWYQQSLDQGLQFLIQYYNGEERAKGNILERFSAQQFPDLHSELNLSSLELGDSALYFCASSVAGASGNTIYFGEGSWLTVV.

This clone was counted only a few times. This sequence joins TRBV9 and TRBJ2-2; D is perhaps TRBD2 (6 bases). V was pared by 0 bases and J by 3 bases, with 9 bases between. There are 15 residues in the CDR3. Germline-derived CDR1 and CDR2 are SGDLS and YYNGEE. This CDR3 reads CASSVAWGDTGELFF. The CDR3 nucleotides are TGTGCCAGCAGCGTAGCGTGGGGGGACACCGGGGAGCTGTTTTTT.

The rearrangement uses TRBV4-2 and TRBJ1-2; 7 positions agree with TRBD1. V lost 1 base to trimming and J lost 0 bases; unmatched junction nucleotides: 8. The germline CDR1 and CDR2 sequences are LGHNA and YNFKEQ. This CDR3 region has 17 residues. DNA of the CDR3: TGTGCCAGCAGCCAAGGTGGACAGGCCGCTCCTAACTATGGCTACACCTTC. It is translated as CASSQGGQAAPNYGYTF.

The CDR3 DNA is TGCGCCAGCAGTGAGTCACGAAGGACAGGGAGCACAGATACGCAGTATTTT. Translating it yields CASSESRRTGSTDTQYF. The chain uses TRBV10-1 and TRBJ2-3; TRBD1 agrees at 8 bases. Germline loops: CDR1 WNHNN, CDR2 SYGVQD (reference sequence). CDR3 length: 17 residues. J lost 0 bases, V lost 0 bases, and 5 bases had no gene match.